The 25 T cell receptor beta chains presented below share a single source sample, sequenced in a study of cytomegalovirus exposure and HLA in healthy donors. The primer mix had 60 Vbeta and 13 Jbeta primers. TCRdb's table, derived via immunoSEQ multiplex PCR, lists solely in-frame clones and lacks some. This sample has 150,000 to 200,000 clones; around 86% occur once, and the top ten carry approximately 6.3%. The sample was PBMCs. The receptors shown here come from a man in his forties or fifties in good health and CMV-seropositive.

This sequence joins TRBV5-8 and TRBJ2-1; 7 nucleotides align to TRBD1. The CDR3 is made up of 16 amino acids. V gave up 4 bases and J gave up 9 bases; unmatched junction bases: 16. CDR1 SGHTS and CDR2 YDEGEE come from the germline V gene. CDR3 residues: CASSPGWAGGSSEQFF. DNA of the CDR3: TGTGCCAGCAGCCCGGGTTGGGCAGGGGGTAGTAGTGAGCAGTTCTTC.

The CDR3 sequence is CAISESSGPYNEQFF. The CDR3 DNA sequence: TGTGCCATCAGTGAGTCCTCAGGGCCCTACAATGAGCAGTTCTTC. The chain uses TRBV10-3 and TRBJ2-1, with D perhaps TRBD1 (5 bases). Trimming removed 0 bases from V and 2 bases from J, with 8 bases in between. Germline CDR1 is ENHRY and CDR2 is SYGVKD. The length of the CDR3 is 15 residues.

The chain employs TRBV7-2 and TRBJ1-2, with a weak D call TRBD1 (6 bases). The germline V gene has CDR1 SGHTA and CDR2 FQGNSA. The V end lost 6 bases, the J end lost 4 bases, and 21 bases lay between the germline ends. The length of the CDR3 is 16 residues. The CDR3 DNA sequence: TGTGCCAGCAGTATTCCTACAGGGCGAACATCCTATGGCTACACCTTC. This encodes CASSIPTGRTSYGYTF.

The chain links TRBV27 to TRBJ1-1; 7 nucleotides agree with TRBD1. The germline V gene has CDR1 MNHEY and CDR2 SMNVEV (reference sequence). The length of the CDR3 is 15 residues. V shed 6 bases and J 4 bases; nucleotides not matched to a gene: 11. This CDR3 reads CASRRDRSWGTEAFF. The CDR3 DNA reads as TGTGCCAGCAGAAGGGACAGATCTTGGGGCACTGAAGCTTTCTTT.

In this sample, this clone turned up once. This rearrangement joins TRBV7-3 to TRBJ2-3; TRBD2 aligns across 8 bases. Unmatched junction bases numbered 2, after V lost 3 bases and J lost 0 bases. This CDR3 is built from 15 residues. Germline CDR1 SGHTA, CDR2 FQGTGA. CDR3: CASSFTSGSTDTQYF. CDR3 DNA: TGTGCCAGCAGCTTTACTAGCGGTAGCACAGATACGCAGTATTTT.

This chain links TRBV10-2 with TRBJ2-6, with D possibly matching TRBD1 (6 bases). Trimming pared 3 bases from V and 0 bases from J, leaving 12 bases between. This CDR3 is 17 amino acids long. Germline V gives CDR1 WSHSY, CDR2 SAAADI. The DNA of the CDR3 is TGCGCCAGCAGTGAATGGGGACACTCCTCTGGGGCCAACGTCCTGACTTTC. Translated, it gives CASSEWGHSSGANVLTF.

The chain employs TRBV30 and TRBJ2-7, with a weak D call TRBD1 (7 bases). Trimming removed 4 bases at V and 7 bases at J, with 14 bases between. The germline V gene encodes CDR1 GTSNPN and CDR2 SVGIG (reference sequence). The CDR3 is made up of 12 amino acids. CDR3 sequence (DNA): TGTGCCTGGAATAAGGGGGCGGGGGAGCAGTACTTC. This sequence encodes CAWNKGAGEQYF.

The chain uses TRBV10-1 and TRBJ2-7; D gene uncertain. The CDR3 sequence is 15 residues long. The V and J ends lost 9 bases and 1 base respectively, with 19 bases between them. CDR1 and CDR2 from the germline V gene are WNHNN and SYGVQD (reference sequence). For the CDR3, the DNA is TGCGCCAGAATGAGGCCTGGATACCGATCCTACGAGCAGTACTTC. Residues: CARMRPGYRSYEQYF.

The J gene is TRBJ1-5, the V gene TRBV4-2; 10 nucleotides agree with TRBD1. The germline V gene has CDR1 LGHNA and CDR2 YNFKEQ. J lost 15 bases, V lost 0 bases, and 8 bases had no gene match. The CDR3 sequence is 14 residues long. CDR3 amino acids: CASSQDPRQGALHF. The CDR3, as DNA: TGTGCCAGCAGCCAAGACCCAAGACAGGGGGCATTGCATTTT.

The chain has TRBV6-4 and TRBJ2-2; a possible D gene is TRBD1 (5 bases). CDR3 length: 16 residues. Germline V CDR1 and CDR2: MRHNA, SNTAGT. V lost 0 bases, J lost 2 bases, and 10 bases lay in between. CDR3 amino acids: CASSDSVGHNTGELFF. The CDR3 coding sequence is TGTGCCAGCAGTGACTCCGTCGGACATAACACCGGGGAGCTGTTTTTT.

Points on this clone: One end of the junction is discordant with germline, which a read error may explain. The rearrangement uses TRBV30 and TRBJ2-4; 9 bases line up with TRBD1. Germline V CDR1 and CDR2: GTSNPN, SVGIG (reference sequence). CDR3 size: 13 residues. CDR3 sequence reads: CAWSRTANRDRDF. CDR3 DNA: TGTGCCTGGAGCCGGACCGCAAACCGGGACAGGGACTTC. Full variable domain (outside the CDR3, taken from reference TRBV30 and TRBJ2-4): SQTIHQWPATLVQPVGSPLSLECTVEGTSNPNLYWYRQAAGRGLQLLFYSVGIGQISSEVPQNLSASRPQDRQFILSSKKLLLSDSGFYLCAWSRTANRDRDFGAGTRLSVL.

The CDR3 nucleotides read TGTGCCAGCATGCCGGGAAGCTCCTATAATTCACCCCTCCACTTT. The encoded protein is CASMPGSSYNSPLHF. The chain couples TRBV28 to TRBJ1-6; D remains ambiguous. Germline-derived CDR1 and CDR2 are MDHEN and SYDVKM. CDR3 size: 15 residues. V was trimmed by 7 bases and J by 0 bases, leaving 10 bases between them.

The rearrangement uses TRBV7-8 and TRBJ1-2, with 7 bases aligning to TRBD1. The CDR3 totals 15 residues. Per germline, CDR1 SGHVS and CDR2 FQNEAQ. Unmatched junction bases numbered 15, after V lost 10 bases and J lost 4 bases. CDR3 coding DNA: TGTGCCACGACTCAGGACAGGCCTGATTCCTATGGCTACACCTTC. It specifies CATTQDRPDSYGYTF.

The CDR3 protein is CASSTQGNEETQYF. The CDR3 nucleotides read TGTGCCAGCAGCACACAGGGGAATGAAGAGACCCAGTACTTC. V is TRBV5-6 and J is TRBJ2-5; 7 bases are a match to TRBD1. Germline values: CDR1 SGHDT, CDR2 YYEEEE. V was clipped by 4 bases and J by 3 bases; unmatched bases: 6. The CDR3 is 14 amino acids.

The rearrangement links TRBV5-4 to TRBJ1-4, with TRBD1 identical over 9 bases. The germline gives CDR1 SGHNT, CDR2 YYREEE (reference sequence). V lost 3 bases and J lost 6; bases outside the gene matches: 3. The CDR3 loop spans 14 amino acids. The CDR3 sequence: CASSSGTGHEKLFF. CDR3 bases: TGTGCCAGCAGCTCCGGGACAGGGCATGAAAAACTGTTTTTT.

The table lists this clone with a few counts. Other nucleotide sequences from this sample produce the same CDR3. The J gene is TRBJ1-1, the V gene TRBV6-5, with D unclear. V lost 2 bases, J lost 5 bases, and 6 bases lay in between. Germline V gene data show CDR1 as MNHEY and CDR2 as SVGAGI. The CDR3 is 12 amino acids. The CDR3 sequence: CASSYGGTEAFF. The DNA of the CDR3 is TGTGCCAGCAGTTACGGCGGTACTGAAGCTTTCTTT.

The chain joins TRBV7-2 to TRBJ2-4; 12 nucleotides line up with TRBD2. The germline gives CDR1 SGHTA, CDR2 FQGNSA. V lost 3 bases and J lost 15; bases outside the gene matches: 12. The CDR3 runs to 15 residues. For the CDR3, the DNA is TGTGCCAGCAGCTTGGGAGTACTAGCGGGGGGCCAGGGGTACTTC. Translating gives CASSLGVLAGGQGYF.

The chain couples TRBV14 to TRBJ1-2; D remains unclear. Trimming removed 0 bases from V and 6 bases from J, with 14 bases in between. CDR3 length: 15 residues. CDR1 and CDR2 (germline): SGHDN, FVKESK. For the CDR3, the DNA is TGTGCCAGCAGCCAAGATATTGGGCGGGCGGATGGCTACACCTTC. This translates into CASSQDIGRADGYTF.

CDR3 DNA sequence: TGTGCCAGCAGTGACTCCGCAGGGGGCTCAGATACGCAGTATTTT. Protein product: CASSDSAGGSDTQYF. V and J are TRBV6-4 and TRBJ2-3; 8 bases align to TRBD1. The junction had 3 bases not matched to a gene; V was cut back by 0 bases and J by 4 bases. Germline V gene sequence: CDR1 MRHNA, CDR2 SNTAGT. CDR3 length: 15 amino acids.

V is TRBV28 and J is TRBJ1-1, with 8 bases aligning to TRBD1. Germline V gene lookup returns CDR1 MDHEN and CDR2 SYDVKM. J lost 4 bases, V lost 5 bases, and 6 bases had no gene match. There are 14 residues in the CDR3. CDR3 amino acids: CASSPYTGGTEAFF. DNA for the CDR3: TGTGCCAGCAGTCCATACACAGGGGGCACTGAAGCTTTCTTT.

The rearrangement uses TRBV2 and TRBJ2-1; 7 bases map to TRBD1. The germline CDR1 and CDR2 sequences are SNHLY and FYNNEI. The CDR3 has 15 amino acids. Trimming at V came to 6 bases and at J to 0 bases, leaving 5 bases not matched to a gene. In DNA, the CDR3 is TGTGCCAGCAGGGGACAGTCGAGCTCCTACAATGAGCAGTTCTTC. It specifies CASRGQSSSYNEQFF.

The rearrangement joins TRBV30 to TRBJ1-5; tentative D call: TRBD1 (6 bases). Germline-derived CDR1 and CDR2 are GTSNPN and SVGIG (reference sequence). The CDR3 is made up of 13 amino acids. Deletions cut 5 bases from V and 9 bases from J, with 17 bases between. CDR3 in DNA: TGTGCCTGGGGTACAGGGAGTTTATCGCCCCAGCATTTT. It specifies CAWGTGSLSPQHF.

This chain connects TRBV4-2 to TRBJ2-7, with D uncertain. CDR1 is LGHNA, CDR2 YNFKEQ, per germline. The CDR3 has 12 amino acids. V was cut by 0 bases and J by 9 bases, with 9 bases left in between. CDR3 amino acids: CASSQDTSRQYF. The CDR3 region has the DNA TGTGCCAGCAGCCAAGATACAAGTCGGCAGTACTTC.

The chain has TRBV7-2 and TRBJ1-5; 9 bases match TRBD1. Losses at the gene ends were 5 bases for V and 5 bases for J; bases not matched to a gene: 7. This CDR3 is 15 amino acids long. In germline, CDR1 is SGHTA, CDR2 FQGNSA. The CDR3 loop reads CASSHSGQGYQPQHF. For the CDR3, the DNA is TGTGCCAGCAGCCACTCGGGACAGGGTTATCAGCCCCAGCATTTT.

This clone has more than one count but fewer than ten. The chain joins TRBV6-6 to TRBJ1-2, with unresolved D. Trimming shortened V by 4 bases and J by 8 bases, and 8 bases separated the two germline ends. The CDR3 is 11 amino acids. Germline V gene data show CDR1 as MNHNY and CDR2 as SVGAGI (reference sequence). CDR3 coding DNA: TGTGCCAGCAGTTCGACGGGAGGCTACACCTTC. The encoded protein is CASSSTGGYTF.